The 3 T cell receptor beta chains in this list originate from one sample, sequenced in a study of blood T cells in healthy people across ages. A second roughly 6 to 12 cycle PCR used barcoded and J-beta primers. MiXCR was run by TCRdb on the 5' RACE reads, yielding one entry per CDR3 protein. The data contain more than 800,000 distinct CDR3 sequences, 29% of them singletons. Specimen: blood. The origin of the receptors is a woman older than 75 in good health.

This clonotype was counted many times. The V and J genes are TRBV11-2 and TRBJ2-1; D remains unclear. The CDR3 has 13 amino acids. V was clipped by 4 bases and J by 9 bases, with 13 bases between them. Germline V lookup: CDR1 SGHAT, CDR2 FQNNGV. The CDR3: CASSWAPTGEQFF. The CDR3 DNA follows: TGTGCCAGCAGCTGGGCCCCTACGGGTGAGCAGTTCTTC.

This clonotype was observed a few times. The chain combines TRBV7-2 with TRBJ2-1; 7 positions agree with TRBD2. Germline trimming cut 2 bases from V and 6 bases from J; bases unmatched to any gene: 16. Germline V gene data show CDR1 as SGHTA and CDR2 as FQGNSA. The CDR3 spans 18 residues. This CDR3 is CASSLSRGRGDSSNEQFF. CDR3 sequence (DNA): TGTGCCAGCAGCTTATCGAGGGGTCGGGGGGACTCTAGCAATGAGCAGTTCTTC.

This clonotype was seen more than once but under ten times. This chain joins TRBV10-1 and TRBJ2-5; 9 nucleotides align to TRBD1. The length of the CDR3 is 16 residues. Germline V gene data show CDR1 as WNHNN and CDR2 as SYGVQD (reference sequence). Trimming took 4 bases from V and 1 from J; bases not matched to a gene: 7. CDR3: CASSGTRDRAQETQYF. The CDR3 DNA reads TGCGCCAGCAGTGGAACCCGGGACAGGGCCCAAGAGACCCAGTACTTC.